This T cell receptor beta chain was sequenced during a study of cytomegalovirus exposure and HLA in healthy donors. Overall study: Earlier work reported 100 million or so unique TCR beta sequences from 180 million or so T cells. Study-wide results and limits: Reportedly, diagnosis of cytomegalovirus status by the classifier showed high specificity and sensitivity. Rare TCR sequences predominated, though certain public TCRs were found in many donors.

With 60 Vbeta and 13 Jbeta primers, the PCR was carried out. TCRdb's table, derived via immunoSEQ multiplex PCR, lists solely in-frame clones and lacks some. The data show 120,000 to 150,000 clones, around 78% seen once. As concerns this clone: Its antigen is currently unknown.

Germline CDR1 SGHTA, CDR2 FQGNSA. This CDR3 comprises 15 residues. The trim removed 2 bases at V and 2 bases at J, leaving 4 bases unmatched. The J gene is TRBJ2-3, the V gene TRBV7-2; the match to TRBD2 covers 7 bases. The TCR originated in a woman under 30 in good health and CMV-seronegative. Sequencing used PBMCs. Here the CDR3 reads CASSLSGAPTDTQYF. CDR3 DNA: TGTGCCAGCAGCTTAAGCGGGGCCCCCACAGATACGCAGTATTTT.